Here is one T cell receptor beta chain with its context. The sample belongs to a study of T cell changes during pregnancy in multiple sclerosis. Profiled with immunoSEQ multiplex PCR; TCRdb holds only in-frame clones, not every one. There are about 64,000 clones in the sample; 95% to 97% occur only once, and roughly 2.4% lies in the top ten. V was clipped by 8 bases and J by 2 bases, with 12 bases between them. The CDR3 has 14 residues. CDR1 and CDR2 from the germline V gene are MNHEY and SMNVEV (reference sequence). The source material was CD8+ T cells from peripheral blood mononuclear cells, sampled after pregnancy. The origin of this receptor is a female donor with multiple sclerosis, enrolled in a pregnancy study. This sequence joins TRBV27 and TRBJ2-2; TRBD1 might be the D (5 bases). CDR3 region: CASGRQLNTGELFF. The CDR3 DNA reads TGTGCCAGCGGGCGACAGCTTAACACCGGGGAGCTGTTTTTT.